These 18 T cell receptor beta chains came from one sample sequenced in a study of vaccination and CD4 T cells after COVID-19. Noted time point: late sampling 161 to 241 days after vaccination in three convalescent patients. This sample's treatment: roughly 11-day PBMC culture with coronavirus spike peptide pools or control peptides (ViraFEST assay). With the Oncomine TCR Beta short-read assay, DNA from cultured CD4+ T cells was sequenced. TCRdb reprocessed the PCR reads via MiXCR and lists one record per CDR3 protein. The sample gives 15,000 to 20,000 distinct CDR3 sequences, over 35% of which show up once; around a sixth is in the top ten. No antigen has been identified for these receptors. Here the sequenced sample was CD4+ T cells from blood, cultured in vitro, taken about 7 months after SARS-CoV-2 vaccination. These receptors originate from a human donor who had recovered from COVID-19.

This chain links TRBV6-5 with TRBJ2-1; 9 bases map to TRBD1. The germline V gene encodes CDR1 MNHEY and CDR2 SVGAGI. V shed 4 bases, J shed 5 bases, and the junction held 9 bases outside the gene matches. The CDR3 covers 16 residues. CDR3 region: CASSSHSGTGHNEQFF. The CDR3 coding sequence is TGTGCCAGCAGTTCTCATTCCGGGACAGGGCACAATGAGCAGTTCTTC.

The V call is TRBV6-1, the J call TRBJ2-7, with D perhaps matching TRBD2 (5 bases). The CDR3 totals 14 residues. CDR1 MNHNS and CDR2 SASEGT come from the germline V gene. The V gene lost 7 bases and the J gene lost 0 bases, with 13 bases spanning the gap. The CDR3 sequence: CASMRVLNSYEQYF. CDR3 coding DNA: TGTGCCAGCATGCGGGTCCTGAACTCCTACGAGCAGTACTTC.

The V gene is TRBV12-3 or TRBV12-4, the J gene TRBJ2-4; possible D gene TRBD2, 6 bases. V was clipped by 6 bases and J by 5 bases, with 17 bases between them. The CDR3 spans 15 residues. CDR3 residues: CASRKPGRGENIQYF. CDR3 nucleotides: TGTGCCAGCAGGAAACCGGGACGCGGGGAAAACATTCAGTACTTC.

The rearrangement uses TRBV6-1 and TRBJ1-6, with 8 nucleotides matching TRBD1. With 5 bases clipped from V and 3 bases from J, the junction kept 9 bases outside the gene matches. The CDR3 sequence is 17 residues long. CDR1 is MNHNS, CDR2 SASEGT, per germline. The CDR3 DNA follows: TGTGCCAGCAGTCAGGGACAGGCGAGCCGCTATAATTCACCCCTCCACTTT. The encoded protein is CASSQGQASRYNSPLHF.

The rearrangement joins TRBV7-2 to TRBJ1-5; TRBD1 is a possible D gene (5 bases). Trimming removed 1 base from V and 1 base from J, with 8 bases in between. There are 15 residues in the CDR3. CDR1 is SGHTA, CDR2 FQGNSA, per germline. The CDR3 DNA follows: TGTGCCAGCAGCTTAGAGCCAGGGAGCAATCAGCCCCAGCATTTT. Residues: CASSLEPGSNQPQHF.

The V call is TRBV15, the J call TRBJ2-7, with D possibly being TRBD2 (6 bases). The germline V gene encodes CDR1 LNHNV and CDR2 YYDKDF (reference sequence). The CDR3 has 16 amino acids. Trimming stripped 4 bases from V and 8 bases from J, with 24 bases between. CDR3 loop: CATSKSPGATRDQQYF. CDR3 bases: TGTGCCACCAGCAAAAGTCCGGGAGCTACCCGCGACCAGCAGTACTTC. Based on the CDR3 plus reference TRBV15 and TRBJ2-7, the full variable domain is DAMVIQNPRYQVTQFGKPVTLSCSQTLNHNVMYWYQQKSSQAPKLLFHYYDKDFNNEADTPDNFQSRRPNTSFCFLDIRSPGLGDTAMYLCATSKSPGATRDQQYFGPGTRLTVT.

This clonotype was detected only a few times. The V gene is TRBV6-4, the J gene TRBJ1-6; D not certain. This CDR3 is 15 amino acids long. Germline values: CDR1 MRHNA, CDR2 SNTAGT. CDR3: CSHTHNGPTQSPLHF. The DNA of the CDR3 is TGTTCTCATACCCATAACGGACCTACACAGTCACCCCTCCACTTT.

In its sample, this clonotype was seen a few times. V gene TRBV20-1 combines with J gene TRBJ2-3; D is ambiguous. V dropped 3 bases and J dropped 6 bases, with 10 bases sitting between them. Germline CDR1 reads DFQATT; CDR2 reads SNEGSKA (reference sequence). The CDR3 sequence is 12 residues long. The CDR3 nucleotides read TGCAGTGCTAGTAACCCGCCGGATACGCAGTATTTT. Translating gives CSASNPPDTQYF.

DNA of the CDR3: TGTGCCAGCAGCGATCCGGGACACGAATCGACCGCTTTCTTT. It encodes CASSDPGHESTAFF. V usage is TRBV6-2 or TRBV6-3 and J usage is TRBJ1-1; D perhaps matches TRBD1 (6 bases). Germline V gene data show CDR1 as MNHEY and CDR2 as SVGEGT. The CDR3 is 14 amino acids. Trimming took 6 bases from V and 11 from J, leaving 22 bases between them.

The J gene is TRBJ2-1, the V gene TRBV7-6, with 10 bases aligning to TRBD2. The CDR3 length is 19 residues. With 4 bases clipped from V and 1 base from J, the junction kept 13 bases outside the gene matches. Per the germline V gene, CDR1 is SGHVS and CDR2 is FNYEAQ. The DNA for the CDR3 is TGTGCCAGCAGCTCCAAGAGAACTAGCGGGGCCCTATCCTACAATGAGCAGTTCTTC. It translates to CASSSKRTSGALSYNEQFF. Together with reference TRBV7-6 and TRBJ2-1, the CDR3 gives the full variable domain: GAGVSQSPRYKVTKRGQDVALRCDPISGHVSLYWYRQALGQGPEFLTYFNYEAQQDKSGLPNDRFSAERPEGSISTLTIQRTEQRDSAMYRCASSSKRTSGALSYNEQFFGPGTRLTVL.

The chain employs TRBV6-1 and TRBJ2-7; 11 bases are shared with TRBD2. CDR1 and CDR2 from the germline V gene are MNHNS and SASEGT. The CDR3 is made up of 14 amino acids. Losses at the gene ends were 6 bases for V and 3 bases for J; bases not matched to a gene: 4. The CDR3 is CASSRLAGFYEQYF. The CDR3 DNA sequence: TGTGCCAGCAGCCGACTAGCGGGATTCTACGAGCAGTACTTC.

This clonotype was seen a handful of times. The rearrangement links TRBV7-3 to TRBJ2-3; D is unresolved. The CDR3 loop spans 14 amino acids. V was cut by 2 bases and J by 4 bases, with 10 bases left in between. Per the germline V gene, CDR1 is SGHTA and CDR2 is FQGTGA. CDR3 nucleotides: TGTGCCAGCAGCTTACGGGCTAGGTCAGATACGCAGTATTTT. It encodes CASSLRARSDTQYF.

The chain uses TRBV5-1 and TRBJ1-2, with D possibly matching TRBD1 (6 bases). This CDR3 is 14 amino acids long. The germline gives CDR1 SGHRS, CDR2 YFSETQ. V lost 9 bases to trimming and J lost 5 bases, with 20 bases between them. CDR3 sequence reads: CATAPRGQGYGYTF. The CDR3 DNA sequence: TGCGCCACTGCGCCCCGGGGGCAGGGGTATGGCTACACCTTC.

This clonotype was seen a single time. V gene TRBV19 combines with J gene TRBJ2-3; TRBD2 agrees at 8 bases. The CDR3 totals 14 residues. V lost 6 bases, J lost 1 base, and 3 bases stayed unmatched. In germline, CDR1 is LNHDA, CDR2 SQIVND (reference sequence). The CDR3 DNA reads as TGTGCCAGTAGCACGGGAGGGGGCACAGATACGCAGTATTTT. As protein: CASSTGGGTDTQYF.

V usage is TRBV4-3 and J usage is TRBJ1-1; 7 nucleotides agree with TRBD1. After removal of 1 base from V and 11 bases from J, the junction contained 7 bases not matched to a gene. CDR1 LGHNA and CDR2 YSLEER come from the germline V gene. The CDR3 covers 13 residues. CDR3: CASSQGLDREAFF. Here the CDR3 DNA reads TGCGCCAGCAGCCAAGGACTCGACAGGGAGGCTTTCTTT.

The V gene is TRBV19, the J gene TRBJ2-5; 13 bases map to TRBD2. CDR3 length: 16 residues. The germline V gene has CDR1 LNHDA and CDR2 SQIVND (reference sequence). Trimming at V came to 4 bases and at J to 4 bases, leaving 6 bases not matched to a gene. CDR3 sequence (DNA): TGTGCCAGTAGTAGAAGGACTAGCGGGAGAGGAGAGACCCAGTACTTC. Protein: CASSRRTSGRGETQYF.

With respect to this clonotype: Mismatch with germline at one junction end may stem from a read error. This sequence joins TRBV24-1 and TRBJ1-2; D is uncertain. In germline, CDR1 is KGHDR, CDR2 SFDVKD. The CDR3 loop spans 15 amino acids. CDR3 nucleotide sequence: TGTGCCACCAGTGACCCCCGGGAGGGTATAGTAAAGAGGTACTTC. Amino acids: CATSDPREGIVKRYF.

The rearrangement uses TRBV15 and TRBJ2-1, with TRBD2 as a possible D gene (7 bases). The CDR3 sequence is 17 residues long. Trimming took off 0 bases at V and 6 bases at J, with 18 bases between the two ends. Germline CDR1 and CDR2: LNHNV and YYDKDF (reference sequence). The CDR3 sequence: CATSRDASGGASNEQFF. The CDR3 nucleotides read TGTGCCACCAGCAGAGATGCGTCGGGGGGCGCGAGCAATGAGCAGTTCTTC.